This T cell receptor (beta chain) was sequenced during a study of cytomegalovirus exposure and HLA in healthy donors. The CDR3 runs 12 residues. In germline, CDR1 is MDHEN, CDR2 SYDVKM. The V end was cut by 11 bases, the J end by 4 bases, with 15 bases between. PCR employed 60 Vbeta and 13 Jbeta primers. Using immunoSEQ multiplex PCR, the repertoire was profiled, and TCRdb retains in-frame clones only, with some absent. The table shows approximately 130,000 clones, with approximately 80% occurring only once. The rearrangement links TRBV28 to TRBJ2-7, with D unclear. The sequence was collected from a man in his fifties or sixties in good health and CMV-seronegative. The sample taken for sequencing was PBMCs. CDR3 nucleotides: TGTGCCTCAGGCGACCGGAAGTACGAGCAGTACTTC. Protein sequence: CASGDRKYEQYF.